This TCR beta chain was sequenced during a study of regulatory T cells in long-lasting Graves disease. Assembly of TCR beta libraries relied on iRepertoire HTBI primers together with Arm-PCR of CDR3 regions. TCRdb reanalysed the multiplex PCR reads using MiXCR and keeps one entry per CDR3 protein. This table has roughly 450,000 distinct CDR3 sequences, under 25% appearing once. In its sample, this clonotype was seen many times. Trimming removed 7 bases from V and 0 bases from J, with 10 bases in between. The CDR3 spans 12 residues. Germline lookup yields CDR1 DFQATT and CDR2 SNEGSKA (reference sequence). As to time point: persistent/refractory GD, antithyroid drugs over 5 years with positive TRAb. RNA from PBMCs was the source of the TCR library.

The specimen comprised peripheral blood mononuclear cells (PBMCs), sampled when the disease was refractory, from a patient treated with antithyroid drugs. J is TRBJ2-7 and V is TRBV20-1; D uncertain. The receptor was derived from a female donor with Graves disease. The CDR3 DNA reads as TGCAGTGTCCAGGCCGGCTCCTACGAGCAGTACTTC. Encoded protein: CSVQAGSYEQYF.